The 5 T cell receptor beta chains given below trace back to one sample, sequenced in a study of shared clonotypes between healthy human individuals. Assay used: immunoSEQ multiplex PCR; TCRdb lists only in-frame clones, some missing. The sample includes about 2.1 million clones, about 93% seen only once; the top ten take around 1.7%. Terminally differentiated effector memory CD45RA+ cells were excluded from the naive CD8 cells, which were CD45RO-negative and positively selected for CCR7. Sequenced: naive CD8+ T cells from PBMCs. Every receptor here comes from a man between 18 and 29 years old in good health. Some clones in this sample may be carry-over from other donors' samples.

The chain links TRBV4-2 to TRBJ1-5; 8 bases line up with TRBD1. V dropped 4 bases and J dropped 7; count of bases not matched to a gene: 6. This CDR3 spans 14 amino acids. CDR1 is LGHNA and CDR2 is YNFKEQ in the germline V gene. DNA for the CDR3: TGTGCCAGCAGCCCTCCAGGGACAGGACAGCCCCAGCATTTT. Amino acid sequence: CASSPPGTGQPQHF.

J is TRBJ2-2 and V is TRBV27; TRBD1 matches at 11 bases. This CDR3 is built from 16 residues. Per the germline V gene, CDR1 is MNHEY and CDR2 is SMNVEV (reference sequence). After removal of 1 base from V and 4 bases from J, the junction contained 2 bases not matched to a gene. For the CDR3, the DNA is TGTGCCAGCAGTTTATTAGGGACAGGGGGCACCGGGGAGCTGTTTTTT. Translated: CASSLLGTGGTGELFF.

Concerning this clone: Other nucleotide sequences in the sample specify the same CDR3. The chain recombines TRBV27 with TRBJ1-1; no clear D gene. The CDR3 is 16 amino acids. Per germline, CDR1 MNHEY and CDR2 SMNVEV (reference sequence). Trimming removed 0 bases at V and 1 base at J, with 12 bases between. In nucleotides, the CDR3 is TGTGCCAGCAGTTTATCCCCGGGCGCGGGGAACACTGAAGCTTTCTTT. It translates to CASSLSPGAGNTEAFF.

The rearrangement joins TRBV9 to TRBJ2-1, with TRBD2 identical over 10 bases. CDR1 and CDR2 from the germline V gene are SGDLS and YYNGEE. The trim removed 3 bases at V and 8 bases at J, leaving 8 bases unmatched. The CDR3 has 15 residues. The CDR3 sequence is CASSESGRGIDEQFF. DNA of the CDR3: TGTGCCAGCAGCGAAAGCGGGAGGGGTATCGATGAGCAGTTCTTC.

This clone was observed once. J is TRBJ1-5 and V is TRBV4-1, with 8 bases fitting TRBD1. CDR3 size: 15 residues. Unmatched junction bases numbered 5, after V lost 2 bases and J lost 5 bases. Germline CDR1 reads MGHRA; CDR2 reads YSYEKL. The CDR3: CASSQSPRGHQPQHF. DNA of the CDR3: TGCGCCAGCAGCCAATCGCCCAGGGGGCATCAGCCCCAGCATTTT.